Below, 29 T cell receptor beta chains from the same sample are listed, as sequenced in a study of identical twins (dated by TCRdb to between 2015 and 2016). Libraries came from 5' RACE. The sequencing machine was an Illumina HiSeq 2000. TCRdb took the public reads, trimmed them with fastp at Q25, ran MiXCR for clone calling and kept in-frame beta chains. CDR3 protein sequences are deduplicated, and each keeps its most common genes and DNA. The sample contains 250,000 to 350,000 distinct CDR3 sequences, less than 9% of them found a single time. The ten largest clonotypes hold less than 2.5% of the sample. This sample also belongs to another study, concerning yellow fever vaccine responses in identical twins.

The material sequenced was memory (CD45RO+) T cells sorted from blood. What this sample's cell subset or site label stands for: CD45RO+ enriched T cells. These receptor sequences come from a woman under 30 in good health.

This clonotype was picked up many times. The chain's CDR3 is CASSEGLAGTGELFF. CDR3 nucleotides: TGCGCCAGCAGTGAGGGACTAGCGGGCACCGGGGAGCTGTTTTTT. This chain joins TRBV10-1 and TRBJ2-2; 11 positions match TRBD2. This CDR3 comprises 15 residues. Unmatched junction bases numbered 0, after V lost 2 bases and J lost 4 bases. Germline CDR1 is WNHNN and CDR2 is SYGVQD (reference sequence).

This chain uses TRBV20-1 with TRBJ1-3, with D perhaps matching TRBD1 (5 bases). The V gene's germline CDR1 is DFQATT and CDR2 SNEGSKA (reference sequence). The CDR3 runs to 12 residues. The V end lost 5 bases, the J end lost 3 bases, and 8 bases lay between the germline ends. CDR3 bases: TGCAGTGCTGGGGACGGTGGAAACACCATATATTTT. Amino acids: CSAGDGGNTIYF.

This clonotype was counted many times. This CDR3 reads CASSNWDTQYF. CDR3 DNA: TGCGCCAGCAGCAATTGGGATACGCAGTATTTT. The chain carries TRBV5-1 and TRBJ2-3, with D uncertain. Germline loops: CDR1 SGHRS, CDR2 YFSETQ. The V end was cut by 4 bases, the J end by 6 bases, with 6 bases between. The CDR3 runs 11 residues.

This clonotype was found many times. V usage is TRBV12-3 or TRBV12-4 and J usage is TRBJ2-7; TRBD2 matches at 10 bases. Trimming removed 3 bases from V and 3 bases from J; junction bases left unmatched: 2. This CDR3 has 14 amino acids. This chain's CDR3 is CASSFASGSYEQYF. The CDR3 coding sequence is TGTGCCAGCAGTTTTGCTAGCGGGAGCTACGAGCAGTACTTC.

The chain joins TRBV6-5 to TRBJ2-1, with 8 nucleotides matching TRBD2. The CDR3 totals 14 residues. Looked up from germline, CDR1 is MNHEY and CDR2 is SVGAGI. V dropped 5 bases and J dropped 7; count of bases not matched to a gene: 7. CDR3 nucleotide sequence: TGTGCCAGCAGTACTAGCGGTTTCCTGAATGAGCAGTTCTTC. Translated, it gives CASSTSGFLNEQFF.

In its sample, this clonotype was seen a few times. The J gene is TRBJ2-7, the V gene TRBV28; TRBD1 is a possible D gene (5 bases). Germline V lookup: CDR1 MDHEN, CDR2 SYDVKM. The CDR3 runs 12 residues. V lost 6 bases and J 9 bases, leaving 15 bases between the germline ends. CDR3: CASSEKGMRQYF. Here the CDR3 DNA reads TGTGCCAGCAGCGAGAAGGGGATGAGGCAGTACTTC. The full variable domain, its missing parts supplied by reference TRBV28 and TRBJ2-7, is DVKVTQSSRYLVKRTGEKVFLECVQDMDHENMFWYRQDPGLGLRLIYFSYDVKMKEKGDIPEGYSVSREKKERFSLILESASTNQTSMYLCASSEKGMRQYFGPGTRLTVT.

This chain links TRBV5-6 with TRBJ2-5; weak D call: TRBD1 (6 bases). CDR1 is SGHDT, CDR2 YYEEEE, per germline. CDR3 length: 16 residues. V was shortened by 4 bases and J by 2 bases, with 18 bases between the two germline ends. The CDR3 loop reads CASSPQGFAVQETQYF. CDR3 DNA sequence: TGTGCCAGCAGCCCCCAGGGGTTTGCAGTGCAAGAGACCCAGTACTTC.

The V call is TRBV10-1, the J call TRBJ2-1; D is possibly TRBD2 (6 bases). The V end lost 0 bases, the J end lost 3 bases, and 21 bases lay between the germline ends. The CDR3 consists of 19 residues. Germline CDR1 reads WNHNN; CDR2 reads SYGVQD (reference sequence). This chain's CDR3 is CASSESWGDSALSYNEQFF. As DNA, the CDR3 is TGCGCCAGCAGTGAGTCGTGGGGGGATAGCGCGCTTAGCTACAATGAGCAGTTCTTC.

This rearrangement joins TRBV29-1 to TRBJ1-2; TRBD1 matches at 7 bases. V gave up 7 bases and J gave up 5 bases; unmatched junction bases: 4. Germline V gives CDR1 SQVTM, CDR2 ANQGSEA. The CDR3 spans 11 residues. The CDR3 protein is CSGGTVYGYTF. CDR3 coding DNA: TGCAGCGGCGGGACAGTATATGGCTACACCTTC.

This clonotype was seen ten or more times. V and J are TRBV20-1 and TRBJ2-2; 7 bases line up with TRBD2. The CDR3 length is 16 residues. Germline V gene data show CDR1 as DFQATT and CDR2 as SNEGSKA (reference sequence). V lost 1 base, J lost 2 bases, and 7 bases stayed unmatched. CDR3: CSARVRASGNTGELFF. Written as DNA, the CDR3 is TGCAGTGCTAGAGTCAGGGCTAGCGGTAACACCGGGGAGCTGTTTTTT.

This clonotype was seen a few times. The rearrangement uses TRBV19 and TRBJ1-5; D call uncertain. CDR3 length equals 14 residues. V was trimmed by 3 bases and J by 3 bases, leaving 9 bases between them. Germline V gene lookup returns CDR1 LNHDA and CDR2 SQIVND (reference sequence). The DNA for the CDR3 is TGTGCCAGTAGTATCGCCCAGATCAATCAGCCCCAGCATTTT. As protein: CASSIAQINQPQHF.

The chain uses TRBV6-6 and TRBJ1-4, with D possibly being TRBD1 (5 bases). The CDR3 is made up of 14 amino acids. Germline CDR1 and CDR2: MNHNY and SVGAGI (reference sequence). Deletions cut 8 bases from V and 4 bases from J, with 14 bases between. CDR3 residues: CASVGGDLNEKLFF. CDR3 coding DNA: TGTGCCAGCGTCGGCGGGGACCTTAATGAAAAACTGTTTTTT.

The chain is built from TRBV10-3 and TRBJ1-6; 7 nucleotides line up with TRBD1. Germline CDR1 reads ENHRY; CDR2 reads SYGVKD. This CDR3 spans 15 amino acids. Unmatched junction bases numbered 6, after V lost 3 bases and J lost 7 bases. The CDR3 protein is CAISETGAYNSPLHF. CDR3 sequence (DNA): TGTGCCATCAGTGAAACAGGGGCTTACAATTCACCCCTCCACTTT.

The rearrangement uses TRBV3-1 and TRBJ1-5; D is ambiguous. Germline values: CDR1 LGHDT, CDR2 YNNKEL (reference sequence). The CDR3 covers 15 residues. Trimming removed 1 base at V and 4 bases at J, with 11 bases between. CDR3 amino acids: CASSQGWSENQPQHF. The CDR3 DNA reads TGTGCCAGCAGCCAAGGGTGGTCGGAAAATCAGCCCCAGCATTTT.

The chain joins TRBV28 to TRBJ1-4, with D hard to call. CDR3 length equals 14 residues. The V and J ends lost 5 bases and 4 bases respectively, with 11 bases between them. Looked up from germline, CDR1 is MDHEN and CDR2 is SYDVKM. The CDR3 reads CASSVGQYNEKLFF. The CDR3, as DNA: TGTGCCAGCAGTGTGGGCCAATATAATGAAAAACTGTTTTTT.

The CDR3 DNA is TGCAGTGCCCCTCGGGGGGGCACAGATACGCAGTATTTT. Protein sequence: CSAPRGGTDTQYF. The V call is TRBV20-1, the J call TRBJ2-3; 7 bases fit TRBD2. J lost 1 base, V lost 6 bases, and 4 bases had no gene match. This CDR3 is 13 amino acids long. CDR1 and CDR2 (germline): DFQATT, SNEGSKA (reference sequence).

Only a few counts were recorded for this clonotype. The rearrangement uses TRBV15 and TRBJ2-1, with 10 bases aligning to TRBD2. V trimming: 5 bases; J trimming: 8 bases; junction bases outside the gene matches: 9. CDR3 length equals 15 residues. Germline CDR1 LNHNV, CDR2 YYDKDF (reference sequence). Written as DNA, the CDR3 is TGTGCCACCAGCCCCGGGACTAGCGAATACCATGAGCAGTTCTTC. Amino acids: CATSPGTSEYHEQFF.

This clonotype was observed a few times. The J gene is TRBJ1-3, the V gene TRBV6-1; 8 nucleotides agree with TRBD1. There are 16 residues in the CDR3. Losses at the gene ends were 1 base for V and 4 bases for J; bases not matched to a gene: 6. The germline V gene encodes CDR1 MNHNS and CDR2 SASEGT. The CDR3 DNA sequence: TGTGCCAGCAGTGAAGGGACAGGGAGTAAGGGAAACACCATATATTTT. Amino acid sequence: CASSEGTGSKGNTIYF.

This clonotype has a handful of counts. The chain joins TRBV28 to TRBJ2-3, with 11 bases fitting TRBD2. The length of the CDR3 is 17 residues. CDR1 MDHEN and CDR2 SYDVKM come from the germline V gene. Losses at the gene ends were 6 bases for V and 4 bases for J; bases not matched to a gene: 12. The CDR3 sequence: CASSPLRLAGFADTQYF. In nucleotides, the CDR3 is TGTGCCAGCAGCCCCCTTCGACTAGCGGGGTTCGCAGATACGCAGTATTTT.

In this sample, this clonotype turned up a few times. The chain carries TRBV7-9 and TRBJ2-5; 7 bases are shared with TRBD1. The length of the CDR3 is 16 residues. J was trimmed by 4 bases and V by 5 bases; bases with no gene match: 13. The germline gives CDR1 SEHNR, CDR2 FQNEAQ (reference sequence). DNA of the CDR3: TGTGCCAGCAGCCTCCTAGACAGGGCGCGAGGAGAGACCCAGTACTTC. The encoded protein is CASSLLDRARGETQYF.

The V and J genes are TRBV7-2 and TRBJ2-2; D might be TRBD2 (7 bases). The CDR3 contains 16 residues. Trimming took off 5 bases at V and 5 bases at J, with 18 bases between the two ends. CDR1 is SGHTA and CDR2 is FQGNSA in the germline V gene. CDR3 sequence: CASSNRGDTPTGELFF. The CDR3 DNA follows: TGTGCCAGCAGCAACCGGGGGGACACACCTACCGGGGAGCTGTTTTTT.

The chain joins TRBV30 to TRBJ2-1; D is undetermined. Germline V gives CDR1 GTSNPN, CDR2 SVGIG (reference sequence). Deletions cut 0 bases from V and 4 bases from J, with 7 bases between. The CDR3 length is 13 residues. For the CDR3, the DNA is TGTGCCTGGAGTGTTGTGGGGTACAATGAGCAGTTCTTC. Amino acid sequence: CAWSVVGYNEQFF.

The sample holds many counts of this clonotype. V usage is TRBV3-1 and J usage is TRBJ2-1, with TRBD2 identical over 16 bases. V was clipped by 1 base and J by 8 bases; unmatched bases: 5. From germline, CDR1 is LGHDT and CDR2 YNNKEL (reference sequence). The CDR3 length is 17 residues. The CDR3 reads CASSQVLGTSGRDEQFF. CDR3 DNA sequence: TGTGCCAGCAGCCAAGTCCTAGGGACTAGCGGGAGGGATGAGCAGTTCTTC.

V gene TRBV28 combines with J gene TRBJ1-3; D is possibly TRBD1 (5 bases). V lost 6 bases and J lost 4, with 19 bases in between. The CDR3 sequence is 16 residues long. Germline CDR1 MDHEN, CDR2 SYDVKM. The CDR3 sequence: CASSSGQTAVGNTIYF. CDR3 bases: TGTGCCAGCAGCTCGGGCCAGACAGCCGTAGGAAACACCATATATTTT.

This clonotype was seen many times. V and J are TRBV20-1 and TRBJ1-1; D gene ambiguous. This CDR3 spans 12 amino acids. V was clipped by 3 bases and J by 3 bases, with 8 bases between them. Germline CDR1 and CDR2: DFQATT and SNEGSKA (reference sequence). CDR3 DNA: TGCAGTGCTAGTTATGGGGACACTGAAGCTTTCTTT. Its protein is CSASYGDTEAFF.

This clonotype was detected a few times. This chain joins TRBV15 and TRBJ1-5, with a possible D match to TRBD1 (5 bases). Germline CDR1 LNHNV, CDR2 YYDKDF (reference sequence). This CDR3 contains 16 residues. V was shortened by 3 bases and J by 3 bases, with 15 bases between the two germline ends. The CDR3 spells CATSRFRGASNQPQHF. Here the CDR3 DNA reads TGTGCCACCAGCAGGTTTCGAGGGGCCTCCAATCAGCCCCAGCATTTT.

This clonotype showed up just a few times. V usage is TRBV6-1 and J usage is TRBJ2-5; D is perhaps TRBD1 or TRBD2 (5 bases each). The CDR3 is 14 residues long. Germline assignment: CDR1 MNHNS and CDR2 SASEGT. Trimming cost V 6 bases and J 1 base, with 12 bases left between them. The CDR3 region is CASRDYGGQETQYF. The CDR3 nucleotides read TGTGCCAGCAGGGATTATGGGGGCCAAGAGACCCAGTACTTC.

This clonotype was detected a few times. The chain combines TRBV20-1 with TRBJ2-1; TRBD2 matches at 13 bases. Losses at the gene ends were 4 bases for V and 8 bases for J; bases not matched to a gene: 14. The V gene's germline CDR1 is DFQATT and CDR2 SNEGSKA (reference sequence). The CDR3 has 17 amino acids. CDR3 amino acids: CSAKLAGGPGRYDEQFF. CDR3 in DNA: TGCAGTGCTAAACTAGCGGGAGGGCCCGGTCGATACGATGAGCAGTTCTTC.

This clonotype has more than one count but fewer than ten. V gene TRBV5-5 combines with J gene TRBJ2-5; the D is unclear. The V gene's germline CDR1 is SGHKS and CDR2 YYEKEE (reference sequence). Between the trimmed V and J ends, which lost 3 bases and 4 bases, there was a span of 4 bases. The length of the CDR3 is 11 residues. CDR3 sequence (DNA): TGTGCCAGCAGCTCGGTAGAGACCCAGTACTTC. Translated, it gives CASSSVETQYF.